The 6 T cell receptor beta chains listed next were all sequenced from one sample in a study of cytomegalovirus exposure and HLA in healthy donors. PCR amplification relied on 60 Vbeta primers (plus 13 Jbeta primers). Clones were read by immunoSEQ multiplex PCR, and TCRdb kept only the in-frame ones, dropping some. The sample lists 160,000 or so clones, roughly four fifths occurring once. Sample: PBMCs. These receptors all stem from a man between 50 and 59 years old in good health and CMV-seropositive.

This rearrangement joins TRBV6-1 to TRBJ2-7; TRBD2 is a possible D gene (6 bases). Germline CDR1 reads MNHNS; CDR2 reads SASEGT. The length of the CDR3 is 16 residues. Trimming took off 0 bases at V and 0 bases at J, with 12 bases between the two ends. CDR3 DNA sequence: TGTGCCAGCAGTGAAGCGCGATGGGACTCCTCCTACGAGCAGTACTTC. It encodes CASSEARWDSSYEQYF.

The genes are TRBV11-2 and TRBJ2-7; D ambiguous. V was shortened by 1 base and J by 4 bases, with 5 bases between the two germline ends. The CDR3 extends over 12 amino acids. Germline CDR1 reads SGHAT; CDR2 reads FQNNGV. CDR3 in amino acids: CASSLASYEQYF. The CDR3 nucleotides read TGTGCCAGCAGCTTAGCGAGTTACGAGCAGTACTTC.

Concerning this clone itself: This sample includes further DNA sequences coding for the same CDR3. The V gene is TRBV27, the J gene TRBJ2-3, with 11 bases that match TRBD1. Germline CDR1 reads MNHEY; CDR2 reads SMNVEV (reference sequence). The CDR3 has 15 amino acids. V shed 6 bases, J shed 2 bases, and the junction held 4 bases outside the gene matches. CDR3 DNA: TGTGCCAGCAGCCGGACAGGGGGCGACACAGATACGCAGTATTTT. It codes for CASSRTGGDTDTQYF.

The rearrangement links TRBV5-1 to TRBJ2-5; 12 bases fit TRBD2. The J call is doubtful: the DNA matches TRBJ2-7 better. The CDR3 is made up of 14 amino acids. In germline, CDR1 is SGHRS, CDR2 YFSETQ. The CDR3 DNA reads as TGCGCCAGCAGCTCACTAGCGGGGGGCTACGAGCAGTACTTC. This translates into CASSSLAGGYEQYF.

V and J are TRBV9 and TRBJ2-2; TRBD2 matches 8 bases. This CDR3 comprises 14 residues. V dropped 2 bases and J dropped 6; count of bases not matched to a gene: 3. Germline values: CDR1 SGDLS, CDR2 YYNGEE. The CDR3 DNA is TGTGCCAGCAGCGTGGGACTAGTCCCCGGGGAGCTGTTTTTT. Translating gives CASSVGLVPGELFF. Complete variable domain (other parts from reference TRBV9 and TRBJ2-2): DSGVTQTPKHLITATGQRVTLRCSPRSGDLSVYWYQQSLDQGLQFLIQYYNGEERAKGNILERFSAQQFPDLHSELNLSSLELGDSALYFCASSVGLVPGELFFGEGSRLTVL.

J is TRBJ2-2 and V is TRBV18, with a tentative D call TRBD2 (5 bases). The V gene lost 3 bases and the J gene lost 0 bases, with 11 bases spanning the gap. This CDR3 has 16 amino acids. Per germline, CDR1 KGHSH and CDR2 LQKENI. Here the CDR3 reads CASSPGSGTNTGELFF. Written as DNA, the CDR3 is TGTGCCAGCTCACCGGGGAGCGGAACGAACACCGGGGAGCTGTTTTTT.